This T cell receptor beta chain was sequenced in a study of T cell changes during pregnancy in multiple sclerosis (dated by TCRdb to the late 2010s). Context from the whole study: The study examined how the T cell repertoire changed over the course of pregnancy in women with multiple sclerosis.

Libraries were prepared through the immunoSEQ multiplex PCR assay. The table comes from immuneACCESS by way of TCRdb, which keeps in-frame sequences with V and J called. Part of the clones is missing from these tables; in studies checked, under half for an unresolved V gene and the rest for unknown reasons. Across this sample there are about 64,000 clones, with 80% to 95% seen only once. Jointly, the top ten make up more than 2% of the sample. Including cysteine and phenylalanine, the CDR3 has 16 amino acids. CDR3 DNA only is kept here, 48 bases in frame from base 1. CDR1 and CDR2 are drawn from the germline V gene (reference sequence): MNHNY, SVGAGI. V lost 6 bases and J lost 11 bases, and the count of bases not matched to a germline gene is 22. With respect to this clone: Its antigen remains undetermined. There are no base qualities to consult, and no much larger clone falls within one base.

Sample: peripheral blood, taken in the second trimester of pregnancy. This TCR came from a female donor in good health, enrolled as a control in a pregnancy study. The rearranged segments are TRBV6-6 and TRBJ2-7, and 7 bases in between align with TRBD2. The nucleotide sequence is TGTGCCAGCAGCCCGGGTGGCGGCGGGAGACATCGCGGGGAGTACTTC. Protein translation: CASSPGGGGRHRGEYF.